This T cell receptor (beta chain) was captured in a study of T cell changes during pregnancy in multiple sclerosis (dated by TCRdb to between 2018 and 2021). Regarding the research as a whole: The study looked at changes in the T cell repertoire across pregnancy in women with multiple sclerosis.

In its sample, this clone was seen once. Its target antigen remains unknown. Qualities for individual bases were not recorded, and no much larger clone is one base off. The library was produced with the immunoSEQ multiplex PCR assay. TCRdb obtained this table from immuneACCESS and retained in-frame rearrangements with V and J assigned. These tables miss some clones; where compared with another copy, unresolved V genes account for less than half of the shortfall, and the remainder is unexplained. The sample table records about 41,000 clones; roughly 90% of these occur just once. Jointly, the top ten make up 6.5% to 7.5% of the sample. The CDR3 holds 15 amino acids from the cysteine to the phenylalanine. Only CDR3 DNA is held: 45 bases, read in frame from base 1. Based on the germline V gene, the CDR1 and CDR2 sequences are MDHEN and SYDVKM. The V end gives up 7 bases and the J end 2 bases, leaving 8 bases in the junction not matched to a gene.

The V gene is TRBV28 and the J gene is TRBJ2-3; 8 central nucleotides agree with TRBD2. Sequenced material: CD8+ T cells from peripheral blood mononuclear cells, taken in the third trimester of pregnancy. This clonotype originated in a female donor with multiple sclerosis, enrolled in a pregnancy study. The DNA is TGTGCCAGCACCCGGGGTAGCGGGGCCACAGATACGCAGTATTTT. Its coded protein is CASTRGSGATDTQYF. The entire variable domain, with the stretches around the CDR3 drawn from the reference TRBV28 and TRBJ2-3 proteins, is DVKVTQSSRYLVKRTGEKVFLECVQDMDHENMFWYRQDPGLGLRLIYFSYDVKMKEKGDIPEGYSVSREKKERFSLILESASTNQTSMYLCASTRGSGATDTQYFGPGTRLTVL.